One and the same sample provided the 5 T cell receptor beta chains below, sequenced in a study of T cells in Graves' hyperthyroidism and ophthalmopathy. Amplified TCR beta CDR3 regions derived from RNA transcripts. Using the HTBI primer set, a first-round RT-PCR was run on the TCR CDR3. TCRdb analysed the multiplex PCR reads with MiXCR anew, one entry per CDR3 protein. The sample holds some 510,000 distinct CDR3 sequences, less than 25% seen once. The sequencing sample was made of blood. Receptor source: a man between 18 and 29 years old with Graves' hyperthyroidism.

V usage is TRBV12-3 or TRBV12-4 and J usage is TRBJ2-1; D is unresolved. The CDR3 is 15 residues long. V shed 3 bases and J shed 3 bases, with 12 bases lying between them. The CDR3 DNA follows: TGTGCCAGCAGTTTGATCAGGTTTCACTACAATGAGCAGTTCTTC. Protein: CASSLIRFHYNEQFF.

In this sample, this clonotype turned up many times. CDR3 DNA: TGTGCCAGGTTCGGGGGGACCGGGGAGCTGTTTTTT. It codes for CARFGGTGELFF. The rearrangement links TRBV2 to TRBJ2-2; TRBD2 matches at 7 bases. Germline trimming cut 9 bases from V and 5 bases from J; bases unmatched to any gene: 3. The CDR3 is 12 amino acids. Germline V gene data show CDR1 as SNHLY and CDR2 as FYNNEI.

This clonotype has a count of ten or more. The V and J genes are TRBV6-1 and TRBJ1-5, with D unresolved. V lost 5 bases to trimming and J lost 3 bases, with 5 bases between them. The CDR3 has 12 amino acids. The germline V gene encodes CDR1 MNHNS and CDR2 SASEGT. CDR3 in amino acids: CASSPNNQPQHF. The CDR3 DNA follows: TGTGCCAGCAGTCCTAACAATCAGCCCCAGCATTTT.

The chain carries TRBV28 and TRBJ1-2, with D possibly matching TRBD1 (6 bases). Germline-derived CDR1 and CDR2 are MDHEN and SYDVKM. The CDR3 covers 15 residues. The V end was cut by 6 bases, the J end by 5 bases, with 19 bases between. In DNA, the CDR3 is TGTGCCAGCAGCCCCTCGGGGGGCGCCACTTATGGCTACACCTTC. It is translated as CASSPSGGATYGYTF.

This clonotype showed up many times. The CDR3 loop reads CACIRGTEAFF. CDR3 nucleotide sequence: TGTGCCTGTATCAGGGGCACTGAAGCTTTCTTT. This rearrangement joins TRBV30 to TRBJ1-1, with D tentatively TRBD1 (6 bases). This CDR3 is built from 11 residues. The germline V gene has CDR1 GTSNPN and CDR2 SVGIG (reference sequence). Trimming shortened V by 6 bases and J by 4 bases, and 9 bases separated the two germline ends.